The 24 T cell receptor beta chains presented below share a single source sample, sequenced in a study of blood T cell repertoires in COVID-19. The table came from immunoSEQ multiplex PCR; TCRdb's copy has only in-frame clones and leaves some out. The data contain tens of thousands of clones, around nine tenths of them singletons. Sequencing used peripheral blood. These receptors were obtained from a human donor in a cohort sampled during active COVID-19.

This clone has a handful of counts. The rearrangement joins TRBV5-5 to TRBJ1-3; 7 bases are a match to TRBD1. The CDR3 length is 15 residues. Germline assignment: CDR1 SGHKS and CDR2 YYEKEE (reference sequence). Unmatched junction bases numbered 6, after V lost 4 bases and J lost 2 bases. Written as DNA, the CDR3 is TGTGCCAGCAGCCCAGGGACAGTCGCTGGAAACACCATATATTTT. Its translation: CASSPGTVAGNTIYF.

This clone has just one count. The chain has TRBV27 and TRBJ2-7, with TRBD2 matching 8 bases. This CDR3 is 15 amino acids long. Germline V gene data show CDR1 as MNHEY and CDR2 as SMNVEV (reference sequence). Trimming at V came to 2 bases and at J to 3 bases, leaving 6 bases not matched to a gene. DNA for the CDR3: TGTGCCAGCAGTTTAGGCTGGCGGGGGGTCTACGAGCAGTACTTC. It encodes CASSLGWRGVYEQYF.

This clone was counted a few times. J is TRBJ1-1 and V is TRBV7-2; weak D call: TRBD1 (6 bases). V was shortened by 6 bases and J by 0 bases, with 11 bases between the two germline ends. CDR1 is SGHTA, CDR2 FQGNSA, per germline. This CDR3 comprises 14 residues. The CDR3 spells CASSKGGVNTEAFF. The CDR3 DNA sequence: TGTGCCAGCAGTAAGGGGGGGGTGAACACTGAAGCTTTCTTT.

This chain joins TRBV6-2 or TRBV6-3 and TRBJ2-3; D is possibly TRBD2 (6 bases). The CDR3 runs 17 residues. Trimming pared 4 bases from V and 1 base from J, leaving 18 bases between. Per germline, CDR1 MNHEY and CDR2 SVGEGT. The CDR3 DNA follows: TGTGCCAGCAGTTCTTCATGGGGGGATAGCGGCACAGATACGCAGTATTTT. As protein: CASSSSWGDSGTDTQYF.

In its sample, this clone was seen a few times. The chain couples TRBV7-3 to TRBJ1-6, with 9 positions matching TRBD1. V trimming: 4 bases; J trimming: 8 bases; junction bases outside the gene matches: 3. The germline V gene encodes CDR1 SGHTA and CDR2 FQGTGA. This CDR3 is built from 14 residues. The CDR3 DNA reads as TGTGCCAGCAGCTCAACAGGGGGCCATTCACCCCTCCACTTT. This sequence encodes CASSSTGGHSPLHF.

The chain couples TRBV6-5 to TRBJ1-3; 9 positions agree with TRBD1. With 6 bases clipped from V and 8 bases from J, the junction kept 11 bases outside the gene matches. Germline-derived CDR1 and CDR2 are MNHEY and SVGAGI. CDR3 length equals 15 residues. The chain's CDR3 is CASRRRDRAADTIYF. The DNA of the CDR3 is TGTGCCAGCAGGCGCCGGGACAGGGCCGCGGACACCATATATTTT.

The chain uses TRBV6-2 or TRBV6-3 and TRBJ1-2, with 11 positions matching TRBD1. The CDR3 contains 16 residues. V shed 5 bases and J 7 bases; nucleotides not matched to a gene: 12. The germline V gene encodes CDR1 MNHEY and CDR2 SVGEGT. In DNA form, the CDR3 reads TGTGCCAGCAGTACACCGGACAGGGGGCCCCATTTTGGCTACACCTTC. Encoded protein: CASSTPDRGPHFGYTF.

The chain carries TRBV5-6 and TRBJ2-1, with TRBD1 matching 7 bases. V was clipped by 1 base and J by 6 bases; unmatched bases: 7. Germline values: CDR1 SGHDT, CDR2 YYEEEE. The CDR3 extends over 15 amino acids. CDR3 sequence reads: CASSLFRGSLNEQFF. The CDR3 region has the DNA TGTGCCAGCAGCTTGTTCAGGGGGTCCCTCAATGAGCAGTTCTTC.

V usage is TRBV30 and J usage is TRBJ2-7; TRBD2 matches 8 bases. This CDR3 comprises 16 residues. CDR1 and CDR2 from the germline V gene are GTSNPN and SVGIG (reference sequence). V was clipped by 1 base and J by 2 bases; unmatched bases: 10. DNA of the CDR3: TGTGCCTGGAGTGGGGAAAGCGGGAGTCCCACCTACGAGCAGTACTTC. Its translation: CAWSGESGSPTYEQYF.

The chain carries TRBV5-1 and TRBJ2-7, with 8 bases identical to TRBD2. The length of the CDR3 is 16 residues. CDR1 and CDR2 from the germline V gene are SGHRS and YFSETQ. V gave up 0 bases and J gave up 6 bases; unmatched junction bases: 11. This CDR3 reads CASSLARGGGPVEQYF. The CDR3, as DNA: TGCGCCAGCAGCTTGGCCCGGGGCGGGGGGCCCGTCGAGCAGTACTTC.

The chain recombines TRBV5-1 with TRBJ2-4; weak D call: TRBD1 (5 bases). From germline, CDR1 is SGHRS and CDR2 YFSETQ. The V end lost 0 bases, the J end lost 4 bases, and 17 bases lay between the germline ends. The CDR3 loop spans 17 amino acids. The CDR3: CASSLALSGREKNIQYF. CDR3 nucleotide sequence: TGCGCCAGCAGCTTGGCCTTATCAGGGCGAGAGAAAAACATTCAGTACTTC.

V usage is TRBV9 and J usage is TRBJ2-7; D possibly corresponds to TRBD2 (6 bases). The CDR3 extends over 13 amino acids. Germline V gene data show CDR1 as SGDLS and CDR2 as YYNGEE. Trimming left V 3 bases short and J 2 bases short, with 9 bases between. For the CDR3, the DNA is TGTGCCAGCAGCGACGGGACTCCCTACGAGCAGTACTTC. Its translation is CASSDGTPYEQYF.

The chain joins TRBV5-1 to TRBJ2-7, with 8 bases matching TRBD2. The CDR3 is 15 residues long. The germline CDR1 and CDR2 sequences are SGHRS and YFSETQ. With 6 bases clipped from V and 6 bases from J, the junction kept 14 bases outside the gene matches. CDR3 amino acids: CASTPDGTSFAEQYF. CDR3 bases: TGCGCCAGCACCCCCGACGGGACTAGTTTCGCCGAGCAGTACTTC.

The J gene is TRBJ2-1, the V gene TRBV5-1; 10 nucleotides match TRBD2. Per the germline V gene, CDR1 is SGHRS and CDR2 is YFSETQ. After removal of 4 bases from V and 0 bases from J, the junction contained 13 bases not matched to a gene. The CDR3 has 19 residues. The CDR3 DNA reads as TGCGCCAGCAGCCCCCCAGGGATATTAGCGGGAGGCTCCTACAATGAGCAGTTCTTC. Amino acid sequence: CASSPPGILAGGSYNEQFF.

V usage is TRBV7-2 and J usage is TRBJ2-5, with D unclear. From germline, CDR1 is SGHTA and CDR2 FQGNSA. The CDR3 runs 15 residues. V lost 0 bases and J 2 bases, leaving 10 bases between the germline ends. CDR3 bases: TGTGCCAGCAGCTTAGCCCCAGATCGACAAGAGACCCAGTACTTC. This encodes CASSLAPDRQETQYF.

CDR3 DNA sequence: TGTGCCTGGTGGAGCGTCGCCTACAATGAGCAGTTCTTC. It is translated as CAWWSVAYNEQFF. V gene TRBV30 combines with J gene TRBJ2-1; D gene unclear. The germline V and J ends were trimmed by 5 bases and 2 bases, with 10 bases remaining between them. CDR1 is GTSNPN, CDR2 SVGIG, per germline (reference sequence). The CDR3 consists of 13 residues.

This chain joins TRBV5-3 and TRBJ2-7; D remains ambiguous. TRBV5-3 is an open reading frame whose function is uncertain. The CDR3 loop spans 13 amino acids. Trimming removed 3 bases from V and 4 bases from J, with 11 bases in between. CDR3 nucleotides: TGTGCCAGAAGCTCCGCACCACATTACGAGCAGTACTTC. It encodes CARSSAPHYEQYF.

The V and J genes are TRBV7-2 and TRBJ1-1; D possibly corresponds to TRBD1 (5 bases). V was shortened by 4 bases and J by 0 bases, with 15 bases between the two germline ends. The CDR3 has 16 amino acids. CDR1 SGHTA and CDR2 FQGNSA come from the germline V gene. DNA of the CDR3: TGTGCCAGCAGCTATGGGGCAGGGCGCATGAACACTGAAGCTTTCTTT. It codes for CASSYGAGRMNTEAFF.

The chain employs TRBV5-1 and TRBJ2-7, with 7 bases matching TRBD1. The V and J ends lost 0 bases and 7 bases, in that order; junction bases with no gene match: 4. CDR3 length: 13 residues. CDR1 is SGHRS, CDR2 YFSETQ, per germline. As DNA, the CDR3 is TGCGCCAGCAGCTTGGCAGGGGGACGGGAGCAGTACTTC. It codes for CASSLAGGREQYF.

The rearrangement links TRBV29-1 to TRBJ1-1; no clear D. Trimming stripped 3 bases from V and 4 bases from J, with 15 bases between. The CDR3 loop spans 14 amino acids. Germline lookup yields CDR1 SQVTM and CDR2 ANQGSEA. For the CDR3, the DNA is TGCAGCGTTGAGGTTGGGGAGGTAGTCACTGAAGCTTTCTTT. This translates into CSVEVGEVVTEAFF.

V and J are TRBV3-1 (or the pseudogene TRBV3-2) and TRBJ2-3, with a possible D match to TRBD2 (5 bases). The CDR3 has 14 amino acids. Between the trimmed V and J ends, which lost 1 base and 4 bases, there was a span of 9 bases. Germline V lookup: CDR1 LGHDT, CDR2 YNNKEL (reference sequence). The CDR3 nucleotides are TGTGCCAGCAGCCAAGGCGGGTCCCCAGATACGCAGTATTTT. This sequence encodes CASSQGGSPDTQYF.

This chain joins TRBV11-2 and TRBJ2-5; 11 nucleotides match TRBD1. Trimming removed 3 bases from V and 1 base from J; junction bases left unmatched: 13. CDR1 is SGHAT, CDR2 FQNNGV, per germline. The CDR3 consists of 19 residues. The CDR3 loop is CASSLLPPLGQGVQETQYF. CDR3 nucleotide sequence: TGTGCCAGCAGCTTGCTCCCTCCTTTGGGACAGGGGGTCCAAGAGACCCAGTACTTC.

The chain couples TRBV19 to TRBJ2-3, with 7 positions matching TRBD2. The germline V gene has CDR1 LNHDA and CDR2 SQIVND (reference sequence). Unmatched junction bases numbered 7, after V lost 2 bases and J lost 5 bases. The CDR3 loop spans 15 amino acids. Written as DNA, the CDR3 is TGTGCCAGTAGTATATCAGGGCCGGGGGGAGATACGCAGTATTTT. It is translated as CASSISGPGGDTQYF.

This chain joins TRBV2 and TRBJ1-5, with 10 positions matching TRBD1. The trim removed 6 bases at V and 4 bases at J, leaving 3 bases unmatched. This CDR3 has 14 residues. The germline gives CDR1 SNHLY, CDR2 FYNNEI. The chain's CDR3 is CASRRTGGNQPQHF. The CDR3, as DNA: TGTGCCAGCAGGAGGACAGGGGGAAATCAGCCCCAGCATTTT. The whole variable domain, filled in from reference TRBV2 and TRBJ1-5, reads EPEVTQTPSHQVTQMGQEVILRCVPISNHLYFYWYRQILGQKVEFLVSFYNNEISEKSEIFDDQFSVERPDGSNFTLKIRSTKLEDSAMYFCASRRTGGNQPQHFGDGTRLSIL.